Given below is one T cell receptor beta chain in context. What it recognizes is unknown. In preparing the TRB cDNA libraries, 5' RACE with UMI labels was used. TCRdb reanalyzed the 5' RACE reads and collapses them to one entry per CDR3 protein, without DNA. The ten top clones account for about 0.44%, within a sample of about 150,000 distinct CDR3 sequences. The record originates from a study of CXCR3-negative and CXCR3-positive naive CD8 T cells. Study-level background: Summed over all libraries, TRB reads came to around 140 million, with about 1.5 +/- 0.3 million per library.

Study-wide results and limits: Cryopreserved PBMCs had partly decreased CXCR3 expression; fresh PBMCs were used in most assays. The TRBV-TRBJ usage of naive CXCR3-negative and CXCR3-positive cells was similar, but that of memory cells differed. CXCR3-positive naive cells had more hydrophobic TRB CDR3s than CXCR3-negative naive cells.

The CDR3 is 16 residues long. Germline CDR1 and CDR2: SGDLS and YYNGEE. V is TRBV9 and J is TRBJ2-5; the TCRdb D gene call, TRBD1, has no DNA to confirm it. This receptor was taken from a human donor in good health. Some clones in this sample may be carry-over from other donors' samples. The source material was naive CXCR3+ CD8+ T cells from blood. Subset denoted: CD45RO-CCR7+CD27+CD95- naive CD8+ T cells expressing CXCR3 (TNR3+). The CDR3 here is CASSEGDRGLRETQYF.